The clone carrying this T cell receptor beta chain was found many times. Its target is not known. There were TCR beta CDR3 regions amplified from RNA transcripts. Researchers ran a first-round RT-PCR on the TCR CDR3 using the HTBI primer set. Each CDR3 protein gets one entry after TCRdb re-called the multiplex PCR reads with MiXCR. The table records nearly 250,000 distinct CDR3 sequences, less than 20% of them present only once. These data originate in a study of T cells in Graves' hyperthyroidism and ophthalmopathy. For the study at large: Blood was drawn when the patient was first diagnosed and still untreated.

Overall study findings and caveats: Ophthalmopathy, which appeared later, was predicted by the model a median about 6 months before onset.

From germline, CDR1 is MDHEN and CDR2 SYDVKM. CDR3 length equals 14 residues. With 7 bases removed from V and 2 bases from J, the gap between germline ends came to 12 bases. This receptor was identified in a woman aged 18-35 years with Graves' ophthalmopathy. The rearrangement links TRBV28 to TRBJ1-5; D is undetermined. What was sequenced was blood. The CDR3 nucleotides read TGTGCCAGCAATAGGGCAGGCGGCAATCAGCCCCAGCATTTT. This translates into CASNRAGGNQPQHF.